These 13 T cell receptor beta chains were sequenced from one sample in a study of shared clonotypes between healthy human individuals. Sequencing was performed with immunoSEQ multiplex PCR; in TCRdb, only in-frame clones are kept and a portion is missing. The table shows approximately 1.5 million clones, with around 98% occurring only once. Sequencing was carried out using naive CD4+ T cells sorted from blood. As for subset: CD45RA+ positively selected. All receptors come from a man aged 25-45 years in good health.

The CDR3 here is CAIGIRQGAQENEQFF. DNA of the CDR3: TGTGCCATCGGAATAAGACAGGGGGCGCAGGAAAATGAGCAGTTCTTC. The chain carries TRBV10-3 and TRBJ2-1, with 10 bases fitting TRBD1. Germline lookup yields CDR1 ENHRY and CDR2 SYGVKD. CDR3 length: 16 amino acids. V shed 8 bases and J 7 bases; nucleotides not matched to a gene: 14.

The rearrangement uses TRBV9 and TRBJ2-1; 10 bases are a match to TRBD2. CDR1 and CDR2 from the germline V gene are SGDLS and YYNGEE. The V gene end was trimmed by 0 bases and the J gene end by 8 bases; junction bases not matched to a gene: 5. CDR3 length: 15 residues. This CDR3 is CASSVEAGGPYEQFF. CDR3 bases: TGTGCCAGCAGCGTAGAAGCGGGAGGGCCGTATGAGCAGTTCTTC.

This clone was found once. Other nucleotide sequences from this sample produce the same CDR3. The chain joins TRBV5-1 to TRBJ1-4; D not certain. Per germline, CDR1 SGHRS and CDR2 YFSETQ. This CDR3 is 14 amino acids long. Deletions cut 0 bases from V and 5 bases from J, with 8 bases between. This CDR3 reads CASSLASGNEKLFF. The CDR3 DNA sequence: TGCGCCAGCAGCTTGGCAAGTGGGAATGAAAAACTGTTTTTT.

As concerns this clone: Other DNA sequences in this sample translate to the same CDR3. The chain carries TRBV9 and TRBJ2-7; tentatively, D is TRBD2 (5 bases). The germline CDR1 and CDR2 sequences are SGDLS and YYNGEE. V was trimmed by 0 bases and J by 3 bases, leaving 7 bases between them. The CDR3 extends over 13 amino acids. The CDR3 loop is CASSVGGIYEQYF. CDR3 bases: TGTGCCAGCAGCGTAGGAGGGATCTACGAGCAGTACTTC.

On this clone itself: Other DNA sequences of this sample code for an identical CDR3. The chain joins TRBV7-6 to TRBJ2-7, with 13 positions matching TRBD2. Germline lookup yields CDR1 SGHVS and CDR2 FNYEAQ. This CDR3 is built from 15 residues. J lost 2 bases, V lost 4 bases, and 2 bases had no gene match. DNA of the CDR3: TGTGCCAGCAGCTACACTAGCGGGAGGGCCTACGAGCAGTACTTC. Translation: CASSYTSGRAYEQYF.

About this clone itself: Within the sample, other DNA sequences also encode this same CDR3. V and J are TRBV20-1 and TRBJ2-1; D remains ambiguous. In germline, CDR1 is DFQATT, CDR2 SNEGSKA (reference sequence). The CDR3 sequence is 11 residues long. The CDR3: CRATSYNEQFF. CDR3 nucleotides: TGCAGGGCCACCTCCTACAATGAGCAGTTCTTC.

The chain couples TRBV29-1 to TRBJ1-2, with a possible D match to TRBD1 (5 bases). The CDR3 sequence is 12 residues long. Trimming removed 6 bases from V and 4 bases from J, with 12 bases in between. Germline CDR1 SQVTM, CDR2 ANQGSEA. CDR3 bases: TGCAGCGTCCGCCGGGGGGTCTATGGCTACACCTTC. As protein: CSVRRGVYGYTF.

The chain uses TRBV10-3 and TRBJ2-5; TRBD1 aligns across 9 bases. Trimming removed 8 bases from V and 1 base from J; junction bases left unmatched: 8. Germline V lookup: CDR1 ENHRY, CDR2 SYGVKD. This CDR3 has 15 amino acids. The chain's CDR3 is CAIGERQGGQETQYF. CDR3 sequence (DNA): TGTGCCATCGGGGAAAGACAGGGGGGCCAAGAGACCCAGTACTTC.

The gene calls are TRBV18 and TRBJ2-7; 7 bases match TRBD1. V dropped 1 base and J dropped 3; count of bases not matched to a gene: 6. Germline CDR1 reads KGHSH; CDR2 reads LQKENI. This CDR3 is built from 15 residues. The CDR3 region is CASSPRQGFIYEQYF. The CDR3 bases are TGTGCCAGCTCACCACGACAGGGTTTTATCTACGAGCAGTACTTC.

For this clone: Other DNA sequences in the same sample also yield this CDR3. The V and J genes are TRBV9 and TRBJ2-3; 7 nucleotides match TRBD1. The CDR3 runs to 15 residues. With V trimmed by 0 bases and J by 1 base, 2 bases remained unmatched. Germline V CDR1 and CDR2: SGDLS, YYNGEE. CDR3 in amino acids: CASSVGGGGTDTQYF. CDR3 nucleotide sequence: TGTGCCAGCAGCGTAGGAGGGGGCGGCACAGATACGCAGTATTTT.

The rearrangement uses TRBV4-2 and TRBJ1-4, with D possibly matching TRBD1 (5 bases). Trimming stripped 4 bases from V and 6 bases from J, with 18 bases between. The length of the CDR3 is 16 residues. Per the germline V gene, CDR1 is LGHNA and CDR2 is YNFKEQ. In DNA, the CDR3 is TGTGCCAGCAGCCCAGGGATGGCAGGGCCGGATGAAAAACTGTTTTTT. This codes for CASSPGMAGPDEKLFF.

V and J are TRBV10-3 and TRBJ2-3, with TRBD1 as a possible D gene (6 bases). The germline gives CDR1 ENHRY, CDR2 SYGVKD. Trimming stripped 0 bases from V and 8 bases from J, with 15 bases between. This CDR3 region has 15 residues. CDR3 sequence reads: CAISESLGAPGTQYF. The CDR3 region has the DNA TGTGCCATCAGTGAGTCGTTGGGGGCACCCGGTACGCAGTATTTT.

The count of this clone is one. V usage is TRBV7-2 and J usage is TRBJ2-1; D not resolved. Germline-derived CDR1 and CDR2 are SGHTA and FQGNSA. The V end was cut by 5 bases, the J end by 4 bases, with 3 bases between. This CDR3 comprises 11 residues. CDR3 region: CASSVYNEQFF. The CDR3 DNA reads as TGTGCCAGCAGCGTATACAATGAGCAGTTCTTC.